These 5 T cell receptor beta chains were sequenced from one sample in a study of blood T cell repertoires in COVID-19. Sequenced by immunoSEQ multiplex PCR; TCRdb stores in-frame clones only, minus some. The table has fewer than 350,000 clones, about 88% seen once. Sequencing used peripheral blood. These receptors were collected from a woman in her seventies with COVID-19, enrolled during active disease.

This chain uses TRBV6-5 with TRBJ2-7; TRBD2 matches 12 bases. The CDR3 totals 14 residues. The trim removed 6 bases at V and 5 bases at J, leaving 5 bases unmatched. Germline values: CDR1 MNHEY, CDR2 SVGAGI. CDR3 loop: CASRHTSGGNEQYF. The CDR3 nucleotides read TGTGCCAGCAGGCATACTAGCGGGGGGAACGAGCAGTACTTC.

The chain uses TRBV5-4 and TRBJ2-5, with 9 bases fitting TRBD2. Per the germline V gene, CDR1 is SGHNT and CDR2 is YYREEE (reference sequence). With V trimmed by 3 bases and J by 3 bases, 3 bases remained unmatched. The CDR3 runs 14 residues. The CDR3 DNA is TGTGCCAGCAGCTCAGCGGGGGGAGAAGAGACCCAGTACTTC. Amino acids: CASSSAGGEETQYF.

The rearrangement uses TRBV10-3 and TRBJ1-6, with TRBD1 matching 8 bases. This CDR3 contains 15 residues. V lost 5 bases to trimming and J lost 10 bases; unmatched junction nucleotides: 10. Germline loops: CDR1 ENHRY, CDR2 SYGVKD. The CDR3: CAISIHQGAESPLHF. The CDR3 region has the DNA TGTGCCATCAGTATCCACCAGGGGGCTGAATCACCCCTCCACTTT.

This chain joins TRBV27 and TRBJ2-7; possible D gene TRBD2, 5 bases. The CDR3 runs 13 residues. CDR1 MNHEY and CDR2 SMNVEV come from the germline V gene (reference sequence). The V end lost 5 bases, the J end lost 1 base, and 9 bases lay between the germline ends. CDR3 protein: CASSNPGSYEQYF. CDR3 bases: TGTGCCAGCAGTAACCCGGGGTCCTACGAGCAGTACTTC.

The count of this clone is one. The rearrangement links TRBV9 to TRBJ1-4; no clear D gene. V was cut by 1 base and J by 6 bases, with 10 bases left in between. Germline V lookup: CDR1 SGDLS, CDR2 YYNGEE. The CDR3 has 14 residues. CDR3 amino acids: CASSVTGLDEKLFF. In DNA, the CDR3 is TGTGCCAGCAGCGTAACCGGTTTAGATGAAAAACTGTTTTTT.